This T cell receptor beta chain was captured in a study of post-analysis software for immune sequencing data (dated by TCRdb to the mid-2010s). Regarding the complete study: Disease courses on record covered relapsing-remitting, secondary progressive and progressive-relapsing multiple sclerosis, though some patients had no subtype annotation. A subset of samples was prepared in parallel using single-end sample barcoding, then pooled and co-amplified after Illumina adapter ligation. The patient repertoires were set against around eleven previously published healthy control repertoires from donors whose ages ranged from about 6 to 25 years. What the work shows at the level of the full study, not this receptor alone: Patients showed significantly higher frequencies than controls for a handful of TRBV segments, among them TRBV5-6, TRBV5-1 and TRBV20-1. Significantly lower normalized Chao1 diversity was found in multiple sclerosis patients than in controls, suggesting substantial peripheral T-cell clonal expansion. Direct clustering with F measure showed strong co-clustering of samples prepared in the same batch, prompting a batch-effect correction. The multiple sclerosis patient group was slightly younger than the control group.

To demonstrate the VDJtools post-analysis software, the study profiled TCR beta repertoires from the peripheral blood of around 13 young patients with multiple sclerosis. The multiple sclerosis patients were children and adolescents ranging in age from roughly 6 to 16 years. V loses 3 bases of germline sequence and J loses 8 bases, and the interval between the two ends is 14 bases. The CDR3 runs 14 amino acids, cysteine and phenylalanine included. Of the read, only the CDR3 DNA is kept; its 42 bases are in frame from base 1. Receptor amplification or capture employed PCR. The sequencer listed for this sample is Illumina HiSeq 2500. Unique molecular identifiers were incorporated into TCR beta cDNA libraries to reduce PCR and sequencing biases. Roughly 500,000 cDNA molecules were obtained for every 1 to 10 million input T cells, so each molecule roughly corresponded to one T cell. The same protocol used for the earlier healthy control dataset was applied to prepare and sequence the patient libraries. Samples belonging to the same batch were prepared together, multiplexed and sequenced on a shared HiSeq lane. Turning to the authors' computational methods: Raw barcoded reads were processed with MIGEC, and single-read molecular identifier groups were discarded before consensus assembly and CDR3 extraction. Clonotype tables were post-analysed with VDJtools, normalizing diversity by down-sampling all datasets to the smallest sample size. Repertoire overlap clustering matched CDR3 amino acid but not nucleotide sequences to correct batch-related cross-sample contamination. The raw public reads went through TCRdb reprocessing: fastp at Q25, MiXCR clone calling, in-frame beta chains kept. For every CDR3 protein sequence, its rows merge into one entry that carries the most common genes and DNA. TCRdb, rather than the study authors, made the V and J calls. Present in this sample are fewer than 600,000 distinct CDR3 sequences, around 40% of which were seen just once. The ten largest clones add up to 12% of the sample.

A few counts support this clonotype. It lacks a known antigen. Within one base of it there is no much larger clone, and no base qualities were kept. This sequence uses TRBV12-3 or TRBV12-4 and TRBJ2-1; the D region possibly corresponds to TRBD2 (6 bases align). The receptor's source is a girl under 18 with multiple sclerosis. Material for sequencing was blood. Read as DNA, the sequence is TGTGCCAGCAGTTTTCAGGGAGGTCTCGATGAGCAGTTCTTC. It codes for CASSFQGGLDEQFF.